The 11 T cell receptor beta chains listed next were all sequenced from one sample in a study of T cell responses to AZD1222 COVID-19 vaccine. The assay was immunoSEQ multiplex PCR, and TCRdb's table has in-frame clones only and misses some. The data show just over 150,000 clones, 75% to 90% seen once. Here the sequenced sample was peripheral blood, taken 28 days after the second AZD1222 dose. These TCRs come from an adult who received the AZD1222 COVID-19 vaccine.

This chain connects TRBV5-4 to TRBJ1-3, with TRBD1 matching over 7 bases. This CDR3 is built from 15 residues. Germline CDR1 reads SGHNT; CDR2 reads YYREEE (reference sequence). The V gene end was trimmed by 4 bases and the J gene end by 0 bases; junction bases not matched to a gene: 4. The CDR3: CASSPGGSSGNTIYF. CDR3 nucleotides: TGTGCCAGCAGCCCAGGGGGTAGCTCTGGAAACACCATATATTTT. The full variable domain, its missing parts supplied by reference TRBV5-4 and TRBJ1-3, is ETGVTQSPTHLIKTRGQQVTLRCSSQSGHNTVSWYQQALGQGPQFIFQYYREEENGRGNFPPRFSGLQFPNYSSELNVNALELDDSALYLCASSPGGSSGNTIYFGEGSWLTVV.

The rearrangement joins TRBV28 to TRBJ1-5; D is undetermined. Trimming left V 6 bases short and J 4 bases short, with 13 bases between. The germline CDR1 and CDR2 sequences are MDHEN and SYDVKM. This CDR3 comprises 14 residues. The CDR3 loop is CASSTVMENQPQHF. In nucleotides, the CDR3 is TGTGCCAGCAGCACTGTCATGGAGAATCAGCCCCAGCATTTT.

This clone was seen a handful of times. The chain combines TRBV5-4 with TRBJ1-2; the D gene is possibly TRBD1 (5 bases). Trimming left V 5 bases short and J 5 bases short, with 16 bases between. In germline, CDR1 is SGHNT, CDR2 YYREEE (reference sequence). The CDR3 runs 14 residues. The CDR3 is CASRGAAGGYGYTF. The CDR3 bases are TGTGCCAGCAGAGGGGCCGCCGGGGGGTATGGCTACACCTTC.

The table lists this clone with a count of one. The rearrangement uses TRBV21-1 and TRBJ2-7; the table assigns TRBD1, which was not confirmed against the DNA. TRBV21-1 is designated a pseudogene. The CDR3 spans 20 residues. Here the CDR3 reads CASSKSKRSCPDRGRYEQYF. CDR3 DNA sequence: TGTGCCAGCAGCAAAAGTAAGCGGTCATGCCCCGACAGGGGGAGGTACGAGCAGTACTTC.

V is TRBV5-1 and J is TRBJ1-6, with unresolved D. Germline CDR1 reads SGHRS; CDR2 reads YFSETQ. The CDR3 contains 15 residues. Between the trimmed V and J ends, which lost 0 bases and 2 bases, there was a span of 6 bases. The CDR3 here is CASSLEVPYNSPLHF. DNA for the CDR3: TGCGCCAGCAGCTTGGAAGTTCCCTATAATTCACCCCTCCACTTT. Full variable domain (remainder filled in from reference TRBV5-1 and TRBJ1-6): KAGVTQTPRYLIKTRGQQVTLSCSPISGHRSVSWYQQTPGQGLQFLFEYFSETQRNKGNFPGRFSGRQFSNSRSEMNVSTLELGDSALYLCASSLEVPYNSPLHFGNGTRLTVT.

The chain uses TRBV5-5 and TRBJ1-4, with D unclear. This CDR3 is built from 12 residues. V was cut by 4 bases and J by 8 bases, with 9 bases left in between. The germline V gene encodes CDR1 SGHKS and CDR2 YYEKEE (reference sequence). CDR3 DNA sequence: TGTGCCAGCAGCCCTGACATCGAAAAACTGTTTTTT. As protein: CASSPDIEKLFF.

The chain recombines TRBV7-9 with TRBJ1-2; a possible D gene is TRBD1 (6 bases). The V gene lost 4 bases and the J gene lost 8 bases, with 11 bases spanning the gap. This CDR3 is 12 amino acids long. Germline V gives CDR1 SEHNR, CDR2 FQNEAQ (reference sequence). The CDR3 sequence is CASSWLQGGYTF. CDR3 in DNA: TGTGCCAGCAGCTGGTTACAGGGAGGCTACACCTTC.

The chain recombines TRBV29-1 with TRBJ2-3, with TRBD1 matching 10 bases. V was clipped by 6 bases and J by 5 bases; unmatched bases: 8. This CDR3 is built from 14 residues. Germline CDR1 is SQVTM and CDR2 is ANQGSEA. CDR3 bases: TGCAGCGTCCTTGGGGACAGGGGTGGAGATACGCAGTATTTT. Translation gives CSVLGDRGGDTQYF.

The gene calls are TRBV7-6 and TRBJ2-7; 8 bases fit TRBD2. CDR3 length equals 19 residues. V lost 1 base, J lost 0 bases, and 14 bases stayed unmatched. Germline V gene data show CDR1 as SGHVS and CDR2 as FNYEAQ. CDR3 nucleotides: TGTGCCAGCAGCTTAGGGGGCCGCGGGAGGCTTACCCCCTCCTACGAGCAGTACTTC. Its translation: CASSLGGRGRLTPSYEQYF.

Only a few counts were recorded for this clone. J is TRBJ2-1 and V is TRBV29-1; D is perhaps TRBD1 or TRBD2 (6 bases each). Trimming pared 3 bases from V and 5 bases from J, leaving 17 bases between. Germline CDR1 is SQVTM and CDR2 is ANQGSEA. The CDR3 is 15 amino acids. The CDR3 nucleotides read TGCAGCGTTGATAGGCCCGGGGGCTTCAACAATGAGCAGTTCTTC. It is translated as CSVDRPGGFNNEQFF.

The CDR3 DNA sequence: TGTGCCAGCAGCCACGGGACCACTGAAGCTTTCTTT. It codes for CASSHGTTEAFF. The V call is TRBV3-1 (or the pseudogene TRBV3-2), the J call TRBJ1-1, with D perhaps TRBD1 (5 bases). The ends were cut back, 3 bases at V and 4 bases at J, with 6 bases in the middle. The CDR3 sequence is 12 residues long. Germline CDR1 LGHDT, CDR2 YNNKEL (reference sequence).